This record concerns one T cell receptor (beta chain) sequence. The protocol was immunoSEQ multiplex PCR, while the TCRdb copy is restricted to in-frame clones and leaves out a portion. Of some 17,000 clones listed, approximately 70% are singletons. These data originate in a study of sequential checkpoint blockade in melanoma. Study-wide context: Randomization was 1:1 between first-line nivolumab→ipilimumab and ipilimumab→nivolumab. Each arm's sequence ended with maintenance nivolumab.

Regarding treatment: randomized to nivolumab then ipilimumab (arm A) or the reverse (arm B). Germline values: CDR1 SGDLS, CDR2 YYNGEE. CDR3 size: 15 residues. J was trimmed by 5 bases and V by 4 bases; bases with no gene match: 11. The material sequenced was CD8+ T cells sorted from blood (inferred from file names), taken from a patient given nivolumab and ipilimumab in sequence. The clonotype comes from a human donor with melanoma. This chain uses TRBV9 with TRBJ2-7; 8 nucleotides align to TRBD2. CDR3 residues: CASSPSPSGSNEQYF. The CDR3 DNA sequence: TGTGCCAGCAGCCCCAGCCCTAGCGGGTCGAACGAGCAGTACTTC.